Here is one T cell receptor (beta chain) with its context. Sequencing was performed with immunoSEQ multiplex PCR; in TCRdb, only in-frame clones are kept and a portion is missing. Of some 65,000 clones listed, about 85% were seen once; the top ten hold less than 3.5%. These data come from a study of OX40 agonist ivuxolimab in advanced cancers. CDR3 length equals 15 residues. The junction had 9 bases not matched to a gene; V was cut back by 8 bases and J by 3 bases. Germline CDR1 and CDR2: SNHLY and FYNNEI. The sample was CD4+ or CD8+ T cells sorted from blood, taken in a trial of the OX40 agonist ivuxolimab. The chain uses TRBV2 and TRBJ2-7; 11 nucleotides agree with TRBD1. The source is an adult with an advanced solid tumor such as melanoma, head and neck, liver or kidney cancer. The CDR3: CASRGSGTGGYEQYF. As DNA, the CDR3 is TGTGCCAGCCGTGGATCGGGGACAGGGGGCTACGAGCAGTACTTC.